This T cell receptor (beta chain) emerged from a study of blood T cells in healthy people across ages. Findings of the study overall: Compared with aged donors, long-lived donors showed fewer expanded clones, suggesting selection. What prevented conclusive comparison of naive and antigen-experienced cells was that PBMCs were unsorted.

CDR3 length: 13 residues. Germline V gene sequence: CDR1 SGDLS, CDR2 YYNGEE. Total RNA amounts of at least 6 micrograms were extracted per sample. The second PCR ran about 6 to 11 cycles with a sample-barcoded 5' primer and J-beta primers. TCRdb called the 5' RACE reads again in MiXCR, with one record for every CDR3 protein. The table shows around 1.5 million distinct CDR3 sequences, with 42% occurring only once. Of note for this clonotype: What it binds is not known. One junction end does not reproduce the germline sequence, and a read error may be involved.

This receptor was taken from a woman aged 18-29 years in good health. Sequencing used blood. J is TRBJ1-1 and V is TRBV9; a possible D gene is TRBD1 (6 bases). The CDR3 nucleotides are TGTACCAGCAGCGGAGAACAGGGTTCGATCGCTTTCTTT. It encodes CTSSGEQGSIAFF.